The 16 T cell receptor beta chains in this list originate from one sample, sequenced in a study of human T cells and chemical hapten exposure. TCRdb recomputed calls from the RACE reads with MiXCR, one row per CDR3 protein. The sample shows some 77,000 distinct CDR3 sequences, 10% of them seen only once. Time point of the sample: patch test 1, 2 weeks after DPC sensitization. Treatment given: therapeutic diphenylcyclopropenone sensitization with weekly scalp DPC. Specimen: whole blood, collected in connection with sensitization to the hapten diphenylcyclopropenone (DPC). The receptors shown here come from a woman aged 45-65 years with alopecia areata. Some clones in this sample may be carry-over from other donors' samples.

This clonotype was seen only a few times. The chain combines TRBV5-1 with TRBJ1-5; D unresolved. Germline values: CDR1 SGHRS, CDR2 YFSETQ. The length of the CDR3 is 14 residues. Trimming removed 0 bases at V and 7 bases at J, with 11 bases between. CDR3 bases: TGCGCCAGCAGCTTGGACCAGCCCGGGCAGCCCCAGCATTTT. Translation: CASSLDQPGQPQHF. Full variable domain (rest looked up from reference TRBV5-1 and TRBJ1-5): KAGVTQTPRYLIKTRGQQVTLSCSPISGHRSVSWYQQTPGQGLQFLFEYFSETQRNKGNFPGRFSGRQFSNSRSEMNVSTLELGDSALYLCASSLDQPGQPQHFGDGTRLSIL.

This clonotype was recorded many times. The genes are TRBV12-3 or TRBV12-4 and TRBJ1-1; D gene unclear. The CDR3 consists of 13 residues. Trimming shortened V by 3 bases and J by 1 base, and 6 bases separated the two germline ends. CDR3 sequence reads: CASSFSENTEAFF. CDR3 nucleotides: TGTGCCAGCAGTTTCTCCGAGAACACTGAAGCTTTCTTT.

This clonotype has a handful of counts. The chain has TRBV18 and TRBJ2-3, with D unresolved. CDR3 length: 14 amino acids. Trimming removed 5 bases from V and 1 base from J, with 10 bases in between. Germline CDR1 KGHSH, CDR2 LQKENI. The CDR3 here is CASSTKAGTDTQYF. The DNA of the CDR3 is TGTGCCAGCTCAACCAAGGCTGGCACAGATACGCAGTATTTT.

This clonotype came up many times. The rearrangement uses TRBV7-8 and TRBJ2-4; TRBD2 agrees at 9 bases. This CDR3 region has 19 residues. J gave up 1 base and V 0 bases, and 10 bases lay outside the gene matches. Germline-derived CDR1 and CDR2 are SGHVS and FQNEAQ. This CDR3 reads CASSLALAGDWTAKNIQYF. DNA for the CDR3: TGTGCCAGCAGCTTAGCGTTAGCGGGAGATTGGACGGCCAAAAACATTCAGTACTTC.

This clonotype was picked up a small number of times. This sequence joins TRBV5-1 and TRBJ2-6, with D unclear. CDR1 SGHRS and CDR2 YFSETQ come from the germline V gene. The CDR3 runs 17 residues. V dropped 0 bases and J dropped 0 bases, with 10 bases sitting between them. The CDR3 here is CASSLDQASSGANVLTF. The CDR3 DNA reads TGCGCCAGCAGCTTGGATCAGGCCAGCTCTGGGGCCAACGTCCTGACTTTC.

This clonotype was seen a handful of times. The gene calls are TRBV29-1 and TRBJ2-1; D possibly corresponds to TRBD1 (6 bases). The V gene lost 3 bases and the J gene lost 8 bases, with 11 bases spanning the gap. Germline CDR1 reads SQVTM; CDR2 reads ANQGSEA. The CDR3 spans 12 residues. The CDR3 bases are TGCAGCGTTGATGTAGGGGGAGATGAGCAGTTCTTC. Its translation: CSVDVGGDEQFF.

This clonotype was seen a handful of times. The gene calls are TRBV10-2 and TRBJ2-1; 8 nucleotides line up with TRBD2. Germline V gene sequence: CDR1 WSHSY, CDR2 SAAADI. This CDR3 is built from 14 residues. J gave up 7 bases and V 4 bases, and 6 bases lay outside the gene matches. The CDR3 DNA is TGCGCCAGCAGTGGGGGACTAGGACGGAATGAGCAGTTCTTC. This sequence encodes CASSGGLGRNEQFF.

This clonotype was observed at least ten times. The genes are TRBV28 and TRBJ1-2; no definite D call. Germline CDR1 and CDR2: MDHEN and SYDVKM. V was cut by 7 bases and J by 7 bases, with 16 bases left in between. This CDR3 contains 13 residues. The CDR3 sequence is CASTITVEAGYTF. CDR3 nucleotides: TGTGCCAGCACCATTACCGTCGAAGCTGGCTACACCTTC.

V usage is TRBV3-1 and J usage is TRBJ2-1; 8 bases fit TRBD2. The CDR3 loop spans 15 amino acids. CDR1 LGHDT and CDR2 YNNKEL come from the germline V gene (reference sequence). V shed 6 bases and J 5 bases; nucleotides not matched to a gene: 9. The CDR3, as DNA: TGTGCCAGCAGTCCCAGCGGGAGCGCCCACAATGAGCAGTTCTTC. Protein: CASSPSGSAHNEQFF.

J is TRBJ2-1 and V is TRBV29-1; a weak D match, TRBD1 (5 bases). The CDR3 loop spans 10 amino acids. Between the trimmed V and J ends, which lost 6 bases and 12 bases, there was a span of 12 bases. The germline V gene encodes CDR1 SQVTM and CDR2 ANQGSEA. The CDR3 region has the DNA TGCAGCGTCAAGACAGCCGGGCAGTTCTTC. Its protein product is CSVKTAGQFF.

The chain carries TRBV9 and TRBJ2-7, with D maybe TRBD2 (7 bases). With 4 bases removed from V and 1 base from J, the gap between germline ends came to 15 bases. Per germline, CDR1 SGDLS and CDR2 YYNGEE. The CDR3 loop spans 15 amino acids. The DNA for the CDR3 is TGTGCCAGCAGCCGCGCAGGGGAGGGGTCCTACGAGCAGTACTTC. It translates to CASSRAGEGSYEQYF.

This clonotype was recorded a few times. The chain couples TRBV4-2 to TRBJ2-1, with 7 positions matching TRBD2. This CDR3 has 15 amino acids. Germline CDR1 and CDR2: LGHNA and YNFKEQ. V lost 4 bases and J lost 8; bases outside the gene matches: 11. In DNA, the CDR3 is TGTGCCAGCAGCCTACTTGCGGGAGAGTCCCATGAGCAGTTCTTC. Its translation is CASSLLAGESHEQFF.

This clonotype was seen a few times. The chain recombines TRBV3-1 with TRBJ2-1; D is undetermined. The germline V gene encodes CDR1 LGHDT and CDR2 YNNKEL (reference sequence). Trimming removed 0 bases at V and 8 bases at J, with 5 bases between. The CDR3 spans 12 residues. The CDR3 loop reads CASSQDWDEQFF. In DNA, the CDR3 is TGTGCCAGCAGCCAAGATTGGGATGAGCAGTTCTTC.

The sample holds a few counts of this clonotype. At one end, the junction sequence differs from germline, possibly due to a read error. The chain employs TRBV18 and TRBJ2-7, with 11 positions matching TRBD2. Germline V gives CDR1 KGHSH, CDR2 LQKENI. The CDR3 spans 15 residues. Written as DNA, the CDR3 is TGTGCCAGTTCACCCCCGCTGGGACTAGCGGATGAGCAGTACTTC. Protein product: CASSPPLGLADEQYF.

The chain recombines TRBV28 with TRBJ1-2, with D maybe TRBD1 (5 bases). The V gene lost 7 bases and the J gene lost 6 bases, with 18 bases spanning the gap. The CDR3 runs to 14 residues. Germline CDR1 is MDHEN and CDR2 is SYDVKM. The CDR3 sequence is CASTEDGRAHGYTF. DNA for the CDR3: TGTGCCAGCACCGAGGACGGCAGGGCCCATGGCTACACCTTC.

This clonotype came up many times. The rearrangement links TRBV14 to TRBJ1-1, with D possibly matching TRBD1 (6 bases). Germline CDR1 is SGHDN and CDR2 is FVKESK. Trimming pared 1 base from V and 5 bases from J, leaving 11 bases between. This CDR3 has 14 residues. The CDR3 region is CASSQVRGGTEAFF. The CDR3 DNA reads TGTGCCAGCAGCCAAGTAAGAGGGGGGACTGAAGCTTTCTTT.